The subject of this entry is one T cell receptor beta chain. These data originate in a study of T-cell reconstitution after alpha-beta-depleted transplantation in children. TCRbeta library construction was performed incorporating unique molecular identifiers. TCRdb reprocessed the PCR reads via MiXCR and lists one record per CDR3 protein. The top ten hold roughly 28% of the sample, which has around 960,000 distinct CDR3 sequences, about 29% seen once. The origin of this receptor is a boy younger than two who had a stem cell transplant for SCID, so the T cells may come from the graft donor. Sequences were derived from PBMCs, mostly from graft donor cells, sampled 360 days after TCRalphabeta/CD19-depleted stem cell transplant.

The CDR3 here is CASSQFLGGPQHF. The DNA of the CDR3 is TGCGCCAGCAGCCAATTTTTGGGGGGTCCCCAGCATTTT. The chain links TRBV4-1 to TRBJ1-5, with TRBD1 as a possible D gene (5 bases). This CDR3 comprises 13 residues. Trimming removed 2 bases from V and 10 bases from J, with 12 bases in between. CDR1 and CDR2 (germline): MGHRA, YSYEKL.